The T cell receptor (beta chain) under discussion was sequenced for a study of cytomegalovirus exposure and HLA in healthy donors. On the study more broadly: A prior study identified 110 million or so unique TCR beta sequences from some 200 million T cells. Whole-study findings and limits: Versus the roughly 670-donor mean, an Asian-associated ancestry cluster reportedly showed fewer N-insertions in a later analysis. Reported findings show TCR beta sequences accurately forecast HLA-A and HLA-B alleles in most subjects.

Researchers ran the PCR with 60 Vbeta and 13 Jbeta primers. Original processing methods: Roughly 11 million shared chains were among the 80 million or so unique TCR beta chains that a later analysis counted. This table comes from immunoSEQ multiplex PCR, and its TCRdb copy is limited to in-frame clones, with some not included. That table gives V, J and clone size, and the DNA gave D and trimming. The data show approximately 190,000 clones, 75% to 90% seen once. Points on this clone: What it binds is not known.

Germline-derived CDR1 and CDR2 are SGHRS and YFSETQ. This CDR3 comprises 14 residues. The V segment lost 9 bases and the J segment 2 bases; nucleotides outside the gene matches: 7. The chain has TRBV5-1 and TRBJ2-2; 7 bases match TRBD2. This TCR came from a man between 35 and 55 years old in good health and CMV-seropositive. Sequences were obtained from PBMCs. CDR3 region: CATREAFNTGELFF. CDR3 sequence (DNA): TGCGCCACCCGGGAGGCCTTTAACACCGGGGAGCTGTTTTTT.